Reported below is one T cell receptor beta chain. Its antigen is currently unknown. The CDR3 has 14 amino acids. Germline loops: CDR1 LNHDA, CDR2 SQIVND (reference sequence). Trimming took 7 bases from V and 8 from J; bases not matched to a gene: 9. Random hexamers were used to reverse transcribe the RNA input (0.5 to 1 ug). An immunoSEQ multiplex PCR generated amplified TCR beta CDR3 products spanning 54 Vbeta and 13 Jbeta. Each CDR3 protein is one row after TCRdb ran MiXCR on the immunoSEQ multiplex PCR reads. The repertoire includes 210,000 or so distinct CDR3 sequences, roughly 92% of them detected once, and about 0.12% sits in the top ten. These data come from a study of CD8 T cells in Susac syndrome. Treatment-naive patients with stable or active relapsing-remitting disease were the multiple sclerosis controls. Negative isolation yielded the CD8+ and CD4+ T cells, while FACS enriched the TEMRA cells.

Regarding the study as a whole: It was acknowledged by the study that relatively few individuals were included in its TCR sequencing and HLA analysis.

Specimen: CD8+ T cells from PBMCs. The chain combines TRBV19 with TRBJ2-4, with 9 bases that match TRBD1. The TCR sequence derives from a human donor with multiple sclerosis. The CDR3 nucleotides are TGTGCCAGTAATGCCGGACAGGGGATGGACATTCAGTACTTC. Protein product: CASNAGQGMDIQYF.